The sequence of this TCR beta chain was determined in a study of T cell repertoires in cytomegalovirus infection (dated by TCRdb to the late 2010s). As for the study more broadly: The peptide stimulations were aimed at well-studied HLA-B-restricted epitopes as well as recently identified HLA-C-restricted CMV epitopes, whose presentation resists viral immunomodulation. Donor HLA type was relevant to the analysis, as public TCR beta signatures indicated carriage of CMV infection together with the matching HLA type.

Unmatched junction bases come to 0, with V trimmed by 1 base and J by 6 bases. Measured from the cysteine to the phenylalanine, the CDR3 is 12 residues long. The kept DNA is CDR3 alone, 36 bases in frame from the first base. The germline V gene (reference sequence) yields MNHEY for CDR1 and SMNVEV for CDR2. In the paper's terms, the treatment or condition label means: in vitro stimulation with specific CMV peptide epitopes to enrich CMV-specific T cells. The research as a whole found: In the ex vivo response, HLA-C-restricted CMV-specific TCR beta clonotypes were dominant, and in two of eight donors the single most frequent clonotype came from this HLA-C-restricted group. Carriers of CMV infection plus the relevant HLA type were discriminated by the cumulative frequency of public TCR beta family members in the study cohort and in an independent approximately 340-donor cohort.

Worth noting for this clonotype: Its antigen is still unknown. Per-base quality was not reported, and no clone a single base away is much larger than it.

Sequencing relied on an Illumina HiSeq 1500. TCRdb applied fastp at Q25 and MiXCR to the public reads, then kept only in-frame beta chains. Rows with a matching CDR3 protein are joined into one entry that keeps the most common DNA and genes. This sample holds roughly 87,000 distinct CDR3 sequences; about 29% were observed only once. The ten biggest clones cover 65% to 75% of the sample. In this chain, TRBV27 is recombined with TRBJ2-7, and TRBD2 matches 7 of the central bases. The source of this sequence is a human donor in good health (CMV status not recorded). Some clones in this sample may be carry-over from other donors' samples. The input for sequencing was CD8+ T cells from cultured PBMCs, taken from culture after CMV antigen stimulation. The sequenced DNA is TGTGCCAGCAGTTTATGGGGGGGCGAGCAGTACTTC. It specifies CASSLWGGEQYF.